This record covers a single TCR beta chain. It lacks a known antigen. The sample originates from a study of T cells expressing NK-cell markers (dated by TCRdb to about 2020). As for the study more broadly: In sorted CD3+CD56+NKG2C+, CD3+CD56+NKG2C- and CD3+CD56-NKG2C+ T-cell subsets from 7 to 9 donors, TCR beta-chain repertoires were profiled. Seven of the eight sequenced donors were HCMV-seropositive and one was HCMV-seronegative. The eight sequenced donors were randomly selected healthy volunteers, three men and five women. Illumina HiSeq 2000/2500, MiSeq or NextSeq was used to sequence libraries as 2 x 150 bp reads. The research as a whole found: For roughly six donors, the dominant CD3+CD56+NKG2C+ clonotypes were among the top 10 CD8+ clonotypes and accounted for about 1.0-7.0% of CD8+ T cells. It remained unclear whether the expanded NKG2C-expressing T cell clones were specific for HCMV antigens. Those dominant clonotypes were again the most abundant among CD3+CD56-NKG2C+ cells in four donors, at roughly 28.3-65%.

To determine HCMV serostatus, a commercial ELISA kit was used to detect HCMV-specific IgG in serum. Ficoll density gradient centrifugation was used to isolate peripheral blood mononuclear cells from blood. This sample was sequenced with an Illumina HiSeq 2000. 5'RACE template switching, by which a universal primer site and unique molecular identifiers were added, was used to make TCR beta cDNA libraries. Priming for cDNA synthesis came from the TCR beta constant segment, and two successive PCR amplification steps followed. Under the source paper's analysis protocol: MIGEC was used to demultiplex reads and group the reads by UMI, and MiTCR was used to assemble and quantify clonotypes. To remove erroneous sequences, TCR cDNA sequences were retained only when supported by two or more reads. The tcR package was used for downstream repertoire analysis, and clonotypes were matched across fractions by CDR3 nucleotide sequence plus V segment. VDJmatch was used to annotate antigen specificity against VDJdb, with one amino acid substitution allowed in CDR3. Following reprocessing of the reads by TCRdb, the data hold one row per CDR3 protein sequence and no DNA is available. These V and J calls derive from TCRdb rather than the authors' analysis. The table of this sample itemizes about 160,000 distinct CDR3 sequences. Around 20% of the sample comes from the top ten.

The CDR3 sequence holds 16 residues, the cysteine and phenylalanine included. This entry has no DNA. From a lookup of the germline V gene, CDR1 and CDR2 are MDHEN and SYDVKM. The source of this sequence is a man between 18 and 69 years old in good health. This chain is built from TRBV28 and TRBJ2-7; TCRdb calls TRBD2, which cannot be checked without DNA. Sequencing was carried out using blood T cells: a sorted CD56 or NKG2C T cell subset, CD4+ or CD8+ T cells, or bulk PBMC T cells (not recorded which). The CDR3 is CASNPPGSKTYYEQYF. The variable domain in full, with residues beyond the CDR3 obtained from the reference TRBV28 and TRBJ2-7 genes, is DVKVTQSSRYLVKRTGEKVFLECVQDMDHENMFWYRQDPGLGLRLIYFSYDVKMKEKGDIPEGYSVSREKKERFSLILESASTNQTSMYLCASNPPGSKTYYEQYFGPGTRLTVT.